The next 10 T cell receptor beta chains were all read from a single sample in a study of PD-L1 blockade in urothelial cancer. TCRdb keeps only in-frame clones here, not all; method: immunoSEQ multiplex PCR. Of 45,000 to 50,000 clones listed, approximately 88% were seen once; the top ten hold 3.9%. Sequences were derived from PBMCs, sampled around atezolizumab (anti-PD-L1) treatment. These receptors all stem from an elderly man with urothelial cancer.

V and J are TRBV29-1 and TRBJ2-1; 12 bases are shared with TRBD2. The germline CDR1 and CDR2 sequences are SQVTM and ANQGSEA. There are 14 residues in the CDR3. V shed 6 bases and J 8 bases; nucleotides not matched to a gene: 8. The CDR3 DNA follows: TGCAGCGTGCTGGGACTAGCGGGTAGGTATGAGCAGTTCTTC. Its translation: CSVLGLAGRYEQFF.

The rearrangement links TRBV19 to TRBJ2-7; TRBD2 agrees at 7 bases. The CDR3 sequence is 14 residues long. With 0 bases clipped from V and 6 bases from J, the junction kept 5 bases outside the gene matches. Germline lookup yields CDR1 LNHDA and CDR2 SQIVND (reference sequence). The CDR3 region is CASSIELATGEQYF. The CDR3 DNA follows: TGTGCCAGTAGTATAGAACTAGCGACGGGCGAGCAGTACTTC.

The chain couples TRBV5-1 to TRBJ2-5; the match to TRBD2 covers 7 bases. The J segment lost 5 bases and the V segment lost 0 bases, leaving 13 bases of the junction unmatched. CDR3 length: 17 amino acids. Germline assignment: CDR1 SGHRS and CDR2 YFSETQ. CDR3 in DNA: TGCGCCAGCAGCTTGGGAGCGGGGCCAATGGGAGGGGAGACCCAGTACTTC. Translation gives CASSLGAGPMGGETQYF.

The CDR3 sequence is CASSPRQQNYGYTF. The CDR3, as DNA: TGTGCCAGCAGTCCAAGACAACAAAACTATGGCTACACCTTC. V is TRBV27 and J is TRBJ1-2; D not resolved. CDR3 size: 14 residues. Germline V CDR1 and CDR2: MNHEY, SMNVEV (reference sequence). V lost 5 bases, J lost 2 bases, and 12 bases lay in between.

V usage is TRBV6-5 and J usage is TRBJ1-1; perhaps TRBD1 as D (5 bases). The CDR3 consists of 13 residues. CDR1 MNHEY and CDR2 SVGAGI come from the germline V gene. Trimming pared 0 bases from V and 6 bases from J, leaving 8 bases between. This CDR3 is CASSYSTAAEAFF. Here the CDR3 DNA reads TGTGCCAGCAGTTACTCGACAGCAGCTGAAGCTTTCTTT.

The rearrangement joins TRBV11-2 to TRBJ2-5; 14 positions agree with TRBD2. The CDR3 runs to 17 residues. V lost 5 bases to trimming and J lost 4 bases; unmatched junction nucleotides: 9. Germline assignment: CDR1 SGHAT and CDR2 FQNNGV. CDR3 loop: CASSVTSGRAGAETQYF. As DNA, the CDR3 is TGTGCCAGCAGCGTGACTAGCGGGAGGGCGGGAGCAGAGACCCAGTACTTC. The entire variable domain, with the rest obtained from reference TRBV11-2 and TRBJ2-5, is as follows: EAGVAQSPRYKIIEKRQSVAFWCNPISGHATLYWYQQILGQGPKLLIQFQNNGVVDDSQLPKDRFSAERLKGVDSTLKIQPAKLEDSAVYLCASSVTSGRAGAETQYFGPGTRLLVL.

V gene TRBV10-2 combines with J gene TRBJ2-1; TRBD2 matches 8 bases. V was pared by 6 bases and J by 3 bases, with 13 bases of the junction left unmatched. This CDR3 spans 17 amino acids. CDR1 WSHSY and CDR2 SAAADI come from the germline V gene. The CDR3 DNA reads as TGCGCCAGCAGGGACGACTGGGCCCGGGAGGGCTACAATGAGCAGTTCTTC. This sequence encodes CASRDDWAREGYNEQFF.

The gene calls are TRBV4-3 and TRBJ2-3, with D unclear. Looked up from germline, CDR1 is LGHNA and CDR2 is YSLEER. The V end was cut by 3 bases, the J end by 8 bases, with 12 bases between. The CDR3 spans 13 residues. As DNA, the CDR3 is TGCGCCAGCAGCCATCGCTCCGACTCTACGCAGTATTTT. It specifies CASSHRSDSTQYF.

V gene TRBV7-9 combines with J gene TRBJ2-7, with 10 bases aligning to TRBD2. The CDR3 sequence is 17 residues long. J was trimmed by 4 bases and V by 1 base; bases with no gene match: 10. Germline assignment: CDR1 SEHNR and CDR2 FQNEAQ (reference sequence). The CDR3 nucleotides are TGTGCCAGCAGCTTAGGTGAGCGGGAGGGCCTGGTATACGAGCAGTACTTC. It specifies CASSLGEREGLVYEQYF.

This sequence joins TRBV18 and TRBJ2-6, with D maybe TRBD1 (6 bases). The CDR3 spans 15 residues. From germline, CDR1 is KGHSH and CDR2 LQKENI. V was pared by 3 bases and J by 3 bases, with 9 bases between. CDR3 nucleotide sequence: TGTGCCAGCTCACCCGGGACAATTGGGGCCAACGTCCTGACTTTC. Translated, it gives CASSPGTIGANVLTF.